The sequence of this T cell receptor (beta chain) was determined in a study of blood T cells in healthy people across ages. Study-level points and caveats: Roughly linear declines in TCR beta diversity per million T cells occurred with age. The study lacked donor CMV status, which possibly confounded expanded clonotype changes. Researchers judged that diversity estimates from one million T cells fell short of true values.

Sample-barcoded 5' priming and a J-beta primer mix drove a second PCR of roughly 6 to 12 cycles. One entry per CDR3 protein, called by TCRdb with MiXCR from the 5' RACE reads. The sample includes approximately 1.5 million distinct CDR3 sequences, roughly two fifths seen only once; the top ten take less than 5%. The germline CDR1 and CDR2 sequences are SGHTA and FQGTGA. This CDR3 has 16 amino acids. Trimming pared 5 bases from V and 0 bases from J, leaving 14 bases between. Points on this clonotype: Antigen: not known.

This receptor was obtained from a woman aged 18-29 years in good health. The sample comprised blood. The rearrangement uses TRBV7-3 and TRBJ2-1, with D unresolved. The CDR3: CASSPNSLISYNEQFF. The CDR3 DNA follows: TGTGCCAGCAGCCCAAACTCCCTCATCTCCTACAATGAGCAGTTCTTC.